The rows below give T cell receptor beta chains drawn from one sample of a study of blood T cell repertoires in COVID-19. Generated by immunoSEQ multiplex PCR, the TCRdb table keeps only in-frame clones and is missing some. The sample carries around 120,000 clones, around four fifths recorded once. The sample consisted of peripheral blood. Receptors were obtained from a man between 35 and 55 years old with active or convalescent COVID-19. The CDR3 runs from the conserved cysteine through the conserved F or W. The D gene is left open where the match is weak. Expanded clones are given a class, and other clones once, few, many or no size at all.

CDR3 DNA | CDR3 protein | D gene | J gene | clone size | V gene
TGTGCCAGCAGTTTGGAGCTAGCGGGTGCCGGGCAGTTCTTC | CASSLELAGAGQFF | TRBD2 | TRBJ2-1 | NA | TRBV6-2/TRBV6-3
TGTGCCAGCAGCTCAGACAGATTCTCTGGAAACACCATATATTTT | CASSSDRFSGNTIYF | NA | TRBJ1-3 | few | TRBV5-4
TGTGCCAGCAGTGAGGACAGGGTCGGCACCGGGGAGCTGTTTTTT | CASSEDRVGTGELFF | TRBD1 | TRBJ2-2 | NA | TRBV6-4
TGTGCCAGCAGCTTAGGCAGGAGGAAAAACATTCAGTACTTC | CASSLGRRKNIQYF | NA | TRBJ2-4 | NA | TRBV13
TGTGCCAGTACCCCACAGGCAGTAGGGTGGTCTGGAAACACCATATATTTT | CASTPQAVGWSGNTIYF | NA | TRBJ1-3 | NA | TRBV19
TGTGCCAGCAGTTACCCCCGGGGGGCGTCTGAGGAAAAACTGTTTTTT | CASSYPRGASEEKLFF | NA | TRBJ1-4 | NA | TRBV6-6
TGTGCCAGCAGTTCGCGACTAGTTATGATTGAGACCCAGTACTTC | CASSSRLVMIETQYF | NA | TRBJ2-5 | NA | TRBV27
TGTGCCTGGGCAGGGGACCGGGGTGAAAAACTGTTTTTT | CAWAGDRGEKLFF | NA | TRBJ1-4 | NA | TRBV30
TGTGCCAGCAGTTACTCGACTCAACCTGAGGGATACCTCTACGAGCAGTACTTC | CASSYSTQPEGYLYEQYF | NA | TRBJ2-7 | NA | TRBV6-2/TRBV6-3
TGTGCCAGCAGTCTACCCCGGGACAGGGGGTCGGGGTCACCCCTCCACTTT | CASSLPRDRGSGSPLHF | TRBD1 | TRBJ1-6 | NA | TRBV6-2/TRBV6-3
TGTGCCAGCAGCTTAATGCGTGGGATCGGGACTACGGGGAATGAGCAGTTCTTC | CASSLMRGIGTTGNEQFF | TRBD2 | TRBJ2-1 | NA | TRBV7-9
TGTGCCATCAGCGAGACAGGGGACTATGGCTACACCTTC | CAISETGDYGYTF | TRBD1 | TRBJ1-2 | NA | TRBV10-3
TGTGCCAGCAGCCTACGGGTGATAATGAGGGGGAGGGACACTGAAGCTTTCTTT | CASSLRVIMRGRDTEAFF | NA | TRBJ1-1 | NA | TRBV27
TGTGCCAGCAGCCGGGACAGTAACTATGGCTACACCTTC | CASSRDSNYGYTF | TRBD1 | TRBJ1-2 | NA | TRBV5-4
TGTGCCAGCAGCTCAGGACAGGCGAGCAATCAGCCCCAGCATTTT | CASSSGQASNQPQHF | TRBD1 | TRBJ1-5 | NA | TRBV7-8
TGTGCCAGCAGCGTAGCGGCAGGGGGATACACTGAAGCTTTCTTT | CASSVAAGGYTEAFF | TRBD1 | TRBJ1-1 | NA | TRBV9
TGTGCCAGCAGCAACAGGGGGCAGGCTGGAAACACCATATATTTT | CASSNRGQAGNTIYF | TRBD1 | TRBJ1-3 | NA | TRBV7-9
TGTGCCAGCAGTTACTCTCGGCGGCCTAGCACAGATACGCAGTATTTT | CASSYSRRPSTDTQYF | NA | TRBJ2-3 | NA | TRBV6-5
TGTGCCAGCAGTTCCTTAGCGGGACATACGCAGTATTTT | CASSSLAGHTQYF | TRBD2 | TRBJ2-3 | NA | TRBV6-2/TRBV6-3
TGTGCCAGTACAAGATCAGGGGATAGCAATCAGCCCCAGCATTTT | CASTRSGDSNQPQHF | NA | TRBJ1-5 | NA | TRBV19